This T cell receptor (beta chain) appears in the sequencing data of a study of memory B cells and T cells in multiple sclerosis. General study points: Clone-set sizes differed between compartments, so shared clonotype counts needed normalization.

After stimulus-free culture, autoproliferating CFSE-dim and non-proliferating CFSE-high T cells were sequenced separately. Replicate wells were pooled after less than eight days of stimulus-free culture of 45 million to 50 million CFSE-labeled PBMCs. The method was immunoSEQ multiplex PCR; TCRdb's version includes in-frame clones alone and lacks a portion of them. The data contain around 50,000 clones, roughly 80% of them singletons. CDR1 SEHNR and CDR2 FQNEAQ come from the germline V gene (reference sequence). The CDR3 totals 14 residues. V was shortened by 5 bases and J by 5 bases, with 15 bases between the two germline ends. Notes on this clone: The target antigen is unknown.

Source material: PBMCs from blood kept in culture. J is TRBJ2-5 and V is TRBV7-9; a possible D gene is TRBD1 (5 bases). The receptor was isolated from a human donor with multiple sclerosis. CDR3 DNA: TGTGCCAGCAGCCATGGGCAGGGCGTGGAGACCCAGTACTTC. As protein: CASSHGQGVETQYF.